Below, 20 T cell receptor beta chains from the same sample are listed, as sequenced in a study of lymphopenia after photon versus proton radiotherapy. Sequenced by immunoSEQ multiplex PCR; TCRdb stores in-frame clones only, minus some. Of 89,000 or so clones listed, 65% to 85% are singletons. Sequenced here: peripheral blood, sampled from a patient treated with proton-based radiotherapy. These receptors were obtained from a man aged 60 to 75 with pancreatic cancer.

The rearrangement uses TRBV11-2 and TRBJ2-7; weak D call: TRBD2 (6 bases). CDR3 length: 17 residues. In germline, CDR1 is SGHAT, CDR2 FQNNGV. The V end lost 1 base, the J end lost 3 bases, and 19 bases lay between the germline ends. CDR3 nucleotide sequence: TGTGCCAGCAGCTTAGGGGGGACTGGCGGATTGGACTACGAGCAGTACTTC. The encoded protein is CASSLGGTGGLDYEQYF.

The chain couples TRBV29-1 to TRBJ2-7; 10 nucleotides align to TRBD1. This CDR3 has 13 amino acids. Germline CDR1 is SQVTM and CDR2 is ANQGSEA. V trimming: 8 bases; J trimming: 6 bases; junction bases outside the gene matches: 10. The CDR3 coding sequence is TGCAGCTTCTGTGGACAGGGGGGAGTCGAGCAGTACTTC. Its translation is CSFCGQGGVEQYF.

For the CDR3, the DNA is TGTGCCAGCAGCACGGGACAGGGTCGCTCCTACGAGCAGTACTTC. Translated: CASSTGQGRSYEQYF. The chain links TRBV7-2 to TRBJ2-7; 9 bases fit TRBD1. Germline CDR1 SGHTA, CDR2 FQGNSA. CDR3 length equals 15 residues. Losses at the gene ends were 5 bases for V and 0 bases for J; bases not matched to a gene: 5.

This clone was counted a single time. The rearrangement uses TRBV9 and TRBJ1-4, with TRBD1 matching 7 bases. This CDR3 is built from 19 residues. Germline-derived CDR1 and CDR2 are SGDLS and YYNGEE. V trimming: 4 bases; J trimming: 0 bases; junction bases outside the gene matches: 15. The CDR3 DNA reads as TGTGCCAGCAGCCCCCGAGATCAAGACAGGGCCTCAACTAATGAAAAACTGTTTTTT. Translating gives CASSPRDQDRASTNEKLFF.

This chain uses TRBV5-4 with TRBJ2-3; TRBD2 aligns across 10 bases. Germline CDR1 is SGHNT and CDR2 is YYREEE (reference sequence). CDR3 length: 13 amino acids. The V and J ends lost 5 bases and 5 bases, in that order; junction bases with no gene match: 2. The CDR3 nucleotides are TGTGCCAGCAGTAGACTAGCGGGAGATACGCAGTATTTT. As protein: CASSRLAGDTQYF.

This clone has only a few counts. V and J are TRBV5-4 and TRBJ2-6; unclear D gene. Trimming removed 1 base from V and 10 bases from J, with 9 bases in between. Germline values: CDR1 SGHNT, CDR2 YYREEE (reference sequence). This CDR3 has 13 amino acids. This chain's CDR3 is CASSLSRINVLTF. The CDR3 DNA reads TGTGCCAGCAGCTTGAGCCGGATAAACGTCCTGACTTTC.

This clone has just one count. This chain joins TRBV19 and TRBJ2-3; weak D call: TRBD2 (5 bases). The CDR3 is 14 residues long. The germline V gene has CDR1 LNHDA and CDR2 SQIVND (reference sequence). V was trimmed by 3 bases and J by 6 bases, leaving 13 bases between them. CDR3 sequence (DNA): TGTGCCAGTAGTATTGGGCTAGCCGTGGATACGCAGTATTTT. It specifies CASSIGLAVDTQYF.

A word on this clone: At the DNA level, this CDR3 is encoded by other sequences in the same sample as well. This chain uses TRBV14 with TRBJ2-1; D is possibly TRBD2 (6 bases). Germline V CDR1 and CDR2: SGHDN, FVKESK. Trimming pared 3 bases from V and 4 bases from J, leaving 10 bases between. The CDR3 is made up of 14 amino acids. CDR3 nucleotides: TGTGCCAGCAGCCAGGCCCGGGGGTACAATGAGCAGTTCTTC. Its translation: CASSQARGYNEQFF.

The chain links TRBV2 to TRBJ1-3; TRBD1 might be the D (6 bases). The germline V gene encodes CDR1 SNHLY and CDR2 FYNNEI. V was pared by 2 bases and J by 0 bases, with 8 bases between. The CDR3 has 15 residues. The CDR3 loop is CASSERGGSGNTIYF. The CDR3 DNA reads as TGTGCCAGCAGTGAAAGGGGGGGCTCTGGAAACACCATATATTTT.

The chain recombines TRBV23-1 with TRBJ2-1; TRBD1 matches 7 bases. TRBV23-1 qualifies as an ORF whose function is uncertain. V lost 6 bases to trimming and J lost 4 bases; unmatched junction nucleotides: 9. This CDR3 has 15 residues. The CDR3 DNA reads TGCGCCAGCAGACTAGGGGGCAGACTATACAATGAGCAGTTCTTC. Its protein product is CASRLGGRLYNEQFF.

The count of this clone is one. J is TRBJ2-1 and V is TRBV7-2; D is possibly TRBD2 (5 bases). Germline CDR1 is SGHTA and CDR2 is FQGNSA. This CDR3 has 16 amino acids. Trimming shortened V by 5 bases and J by 0 bases, and 14 bases separated the two germline ends. The CDR3 DNA reads as TGTGCCAGCAGCCCCCCGAGGAGGAGCTCCTACAATGAGCAGTTCTTC. Translating it yields CASSPPRRSSYNEQFF.

J is TRBJ2-3 and V is TRBV9; D uncertain. CDR1 and CDR2 from the germline V gene are SGDLS and YYNGEE. V was trimmed by 1 base and J by 2 bases, leaving 11 bases between them. CDR3 length equals 15 residues. CDR3 sequence: CASSVLDVVTDTQYF. The DNA for the CDR3 is TGTGCCAGCAGCGTACTAGACGTCGTCACAGATACGCAGTATTTT.

The chain uses TRBV27 and TRBJ2-7, with D hard to call. Germline V gene data show CDR1 as MNHEY and CDR2 as SMNVEV (reference sequence). V lost 3 bases to trimming and J lost 7 bases, with 25 bases between them. The CDR3 sequence is 17 residues long. For the CDR3, the DNA is TGTGCCAGCAGTTTCCAGACTTCGGCCGACGCCTTAATAGAGCAGTACTTC. This codes for CASSFQTSADALIEQYF.

The gene calls are TRBV25-1 and TRBJ2-5; possibly TRBD1 for D (6 bases). V lost 5 bases, J lost 5 bases, and 15 bases lay in between. This CDR3 has 14 residues. Germline values: CDR1 MGHDK, CDR2 SYGVNS. As DNA, the CDR3 is TGTGCCAGCAGTAAAACGACAGGCCGGGAGACCCAGTACTTC. Amino acid sequence: CASSKTTGRETQYF.

The chain employs TRBV7-8 and TRBJ1-2; D is possibly TRBD1 (5 bases). The CDR3 is 14 residues long. V lost 0 bases to trimming and J lost 6 bases, with 11 bases between them. CDR1 is SGHVS, CDR2 FQNEAQ, per germline. CDR3 in amino acids: CASSLAMGLDGYTF. The CDR3, as DNA: TGTGCCAGCAGCTTAGCAATGGGGCTGGATGGCTACACCTTC.

The gene calls are TRBV19 and TRBJ2-7; D not certain. V was clipped by 2 bases and J by 1 base, with 6 bases between them. Germline lookup yields CDR1 LNHDA and CDR2 SQIVND (reference sequence). The CDR3 runs to 13 residues. Here the CDR3 DNA reads TGTGCCAGTAGTATACCAGGTTCCTACGAGCAGTACTTC. Protein sequence: CASSIPGSYEQYF. The variable domain in full, completed from reference TRBV19 and TRBJ2-7, reads DGGITQSPKYLFRKEGQNVTLSCEQNLNHDAMYWYRQDPGQGLRLIYYSQIVNDFQKGDIAEGYSVSREKKESFPLTVTSAQKNPTAFYLCASSIPGSYEQYFGPGTRLTVT.

The chain carries TRBV5-1 and TRBJ1-2; unclear D gene. Germline CDR1 and CDR2: SGHRS and YFSETQ. The length of the CDR3 is 12 residues. V lost 0 bases, J lost 5 bases, and 5 bases lay in between. CDR3 in amino acids: CASSLDQYGYTF. The CDR3 DNA reads as TGCGCCAGCAGCTTGGACCAGTATGGCTACACCTTC.

V gene TRBV30 combines with J gene TRBJ1-5; D remains ambiguous. V lost 0 bases to trimming and J lost 3 bases, with 3 bases between them. From germline, CDR1 is GTSNPN and CDR2 SVGIG (reference sequence). CDR3 size: 12 residues. The CDR3 DNA is TGTGCCTGGAGTGTACCCAATCAGCCCCAGCATTTT. Its translation is CAWSVPNQPQHF.

V is TRBV10-2 and J is TRBJ2-5; D possibly matches TRBD1 or TRBD2 (6 bases each). This CDR3 contains 14 residues. Trimming took 3 bases from V and 5 from J, leaving 13 bases between them. CDR1 and CDR2 (germline): WSHSY, SAAADI. CDR3 protein: CASSETGAFETQYF. As DNA, the CDR3 is TGCGCCAGCAGTGAAACGGGGGCGTTCGAGACCCAGTACTTC.

This clone showed up just once. The chain links TRBV2 to TRBJ1-1; a weak D match, TRBD1 (5 bases). CDR3 length: 13 residues. Germline loops: CDR1 SNHLY, CDR2 FYNNEI. The V and J ends lost 5 bases and 8 bases respectively, with 15 bases between them. This chain's CDR3 is CASSRMGVSEAFF. The CDR3 DNA reads as TGTGCCAGCAGTCGCATGGGGGTCTCGGAAGCTTTCTTT. Complete variable domain (other parts from reference TRBV2 and TRBJ1-1): EPEVTQTPSHQVTQMGQEVILRCVPISNHLYFYWYRQILGQKVEFLVSFYNNEISEKSEIFDDQFSVERPDGSNFTLKIRSTKLEDSAMYFCASSRMGVSEAFFGQGTRLTVV.